The TCR beta chain under discussion was sequenced for a study of T cells in Graves' hyperthyroidism and ophthalmopathy. The germline V gene encodes CDR1 SGDLS and CDR2 YYNGEE. CDR3 length equals 15 residues. Trimming cost V 5 bases and J 3 bases, with 14 bases left between them. Points on this clonotype: As yet, its antigen is unknown.

Newly diagnosed hyperthyroidism, duration under 2 months, in patients aged 18 to 65. Lactation, pregnancy, other autoimmune disease or uncontrolled infection led to exclusion of patients. This sample holds PBMCs from about 10 ml fresh peripheral blood. General study points: A 13 V-J model separated ophthalmopathy from stable hyperthyroidism.

What was amplified from RNA transcripts were TCR beta CDR3 regions. HTBI primers were used for first-round RT-PCR of the TCR CDR3. A single record per CDR3 protein comes from TCRdb applying MiXCR to the multiplex PCR reads. Here the sample spans hundreds of thousands of distinct CDR3 sequences, over 35% being singletons. Sequenced sample: blood. The chain carries TRBV9 and TRBJ2-2; D not certain. The sequence was collected from a man aged 18-30 years with Graves' hyperthyroidism. The CDR3 DNA sequence: TGTGCCAGCAGTTTCGCCGGGCTGGACACCGGGGAGCTGTTTTTT. The encoded protein is CASSFAGLDTGELFF.